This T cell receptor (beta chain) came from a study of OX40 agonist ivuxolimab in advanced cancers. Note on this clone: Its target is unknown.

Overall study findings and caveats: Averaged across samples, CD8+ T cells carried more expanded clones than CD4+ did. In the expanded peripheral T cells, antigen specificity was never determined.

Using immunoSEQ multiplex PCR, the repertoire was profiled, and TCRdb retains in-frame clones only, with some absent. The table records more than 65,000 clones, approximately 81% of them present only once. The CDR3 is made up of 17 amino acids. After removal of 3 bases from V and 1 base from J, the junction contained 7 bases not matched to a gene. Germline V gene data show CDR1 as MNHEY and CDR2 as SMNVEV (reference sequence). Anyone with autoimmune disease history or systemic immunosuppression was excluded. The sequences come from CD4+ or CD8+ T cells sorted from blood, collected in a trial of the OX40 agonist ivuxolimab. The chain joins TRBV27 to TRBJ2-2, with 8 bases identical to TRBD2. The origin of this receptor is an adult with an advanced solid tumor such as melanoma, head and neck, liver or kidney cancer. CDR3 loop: CASSFLGLAGNTGELFF. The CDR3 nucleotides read TGTGCCAGCAGTTTTCTCGGACTAGCTGGGAACACCGGGGAGCTGTTTTTT.